A single sample gave rise to the 30 T cell receptor beta chains below, sequenced in a study of OX40 agonist ivuxolimab in advanced cancers. Measured with immunoSEQ multiplex PCR; TCRdb has only the in-frame clones, and not every one. Among under 70,000 clones, 75% to 90% were seen once, and the ten largest hold around 6%. Source: CD4+ or CD8+ T cells sorted from blood, taken in a trial of the OX40 agonist ivuxolimab. The receptors originated from an adult with an advanced solid tumor such as melanoma, head and neck, liver or kidney cancer.

DNA of the CDR3: TGTGCCAGCAGCTTTAGGCACGATGAGCAGTTCTTC. It yields the protein CASSFRHDEQFF. The gene calls are TRBV7-9 and TRBJ2-1; D not certain. CDR1 is SEHNR and CDR2 is FQNEAQ in the germline V gene (reference sequence). The CDR3 spans 12 residues. The V gene lost 3 bases and the J gene lost 8 bases, with 8 bases spanning the gap.

V gene TRBV5-1 combines with J gene TRBJ2-5, with 8 bases fitting TRBD2. The germline CDR1 and CDR2 sequences are SGHRS and YFSETQ. The CDR3 is 18 residues long. The V segment lost 6 bases and the J segment 5 bases; nucleotides outside the gene matches: 21. CDR3 in DNA: TGCGCCAGCACCCCGTCGGTAAGCGGGAGACAGGTCGGGGAGACCCAGTACTTC. It is translated as CASTPSVSGRQVGETQYF.

The chain couples TRBV27 to TRBJ1-5, with TRBD1 matching over 7 bases. CDR1 is MNHEY, CDR2 SMNVEV, per germline (reference sequence). The CDR3 contains 14 residues. J was trimmed by 9 bases and V by 6 bases; bases with no gene match: 11. CDR3 nucleotide sequence: TGTGCCAGCAGCTCAACAGGGGACGAATTGCCCCAGCATTTT. Translation gives CASSSTGDELPQHF.

The rearrangement links TRBV4-3 to TRBJ2-2; D ambiguous. This CDR3 region has 15 residues. CDR1 LGHNA and CDR2 YSLEER come from the germline V gene. With 2 bases removed from V and 5 bases from J, the gap between germline ends came to 12 bases. This CDR3 is CASSQLGAQTGELFF. CDR3 nucleotides: TGCGCCAGCAGCCAACTTGGCGCGCAGACCGGGGAGCTGTTTTTT.

This chain connects TRBV30 to TRBJ2-7; D not certain. This CDR3 spans 12 amino acids. Trimming took 3 bases from V and 1 from J, leaving 7 bases between them. Germline CDR1 is GTSNPN and CDR2 is SVGIG (reference sequence). CDR3 in amino acids: CAWRDVSYEQYF. The CDR3 nucleotides read TGTGCCTGGAGAGACGTATCCTACGAGCAGTACTTC.

CDR3 sequence: CAISGPTDTQYF. As DNA, the CDR3 is TGTGCCATCAGCGGACCCACAGATACGCAGTATTTT. V and J are TRBV30 and TRBJ2-3; a weak D match, TRBD2 (5 bases). Germline V lookup: CDR1 GTSNPN, CDR2 SVGIG (reference sequence). This CDR3 comprises 12 residues. The germline V and J ends were trimmed by 8 bases and 2 bases, with 11 bases remaining between them.

The gene calls are TRBV11-2 and TRBJ1-5; 8 bases are shared with TRBD1. Germline CDR1 is SGHAT and CDR2 is FQNNGV. Unmatched junction bases numbered 15, after V lost 3 bases and J lost 5 bases. The CDR3 sequence is 18 residues long. The CDR3 DNA reads as TGTGCCAGCAGCTTGGTTAGCAGGGGGCGGATTAATTATCAGCCCCAGCATTTT. This sequence encodes CASSLVSRGRINYQPQHF.

The rearrangement links TRBV7-9 to TRBJ2-5, with 14 bases lining up with TRBD2. The CDR3 extends over 16 amino acids. CDR1 SEHNR and CDR2 FQNEAQ come from the germline V gene (reference sequence). Trimming removed 4 bases from V and 5 bases from J; junction bases left unmatched: 6. The CDR3 DNA sequence: TGTGCCAGCAGCTCGACTAGCGGGGGGGCCGGGGAGACCCAGTACTTC. This sequence encodes CASSSTSGGAGETQYF.

The rearrangement links TRBV7-9 to TRBJ2-7; 9 bases line up with TRBD2. This CDR3 region has 14 residues. With 3 bases clipped from V and 3 bases from J, the junction kept 3 bases outside the gene matches. Germline CDR1 reads SEHNR; CDR2 reads FQNEAQ (reference sequence). CDR3 protein: CASSFEAGGYEQYF. The CDR3 coding sequence is TGTGCCAGCAGCTTCGAAGCGGGGGGCTACGAGCAGTACTTC. Looking up the rest from reference TRBV7-9 and TRBJ2-7 gives the full variable domain: DTGVSQNPRHKITKRGQNVTFRCDPISEHNRLYWYRQTLGQGPEFLTYFQNEAQLEKSRLLSDRFSAERPKGSFSTLEIQRTEQGDSAMYLCASSFEAGGYEQYFGPGTRLTVT.

In the case of this clone: Other DNA variants within this sample encode the same CDR3. The chain couples TRBV28 to TRBJ2-7; D might be TRBD1 or TRBD2, each matching 6 bases. Germline CDR1 is MDHEN and CDR2 is SYDVKM. V was clipped by 4 bases and J by 7 bases, with 14 bases between them. The CDR3 spans 13 residues. The chain's CDR3 is CASSSRGVYEQYF. Written as DNA, the CDR3 is TGTGCCAGCAGTTCAAGGGGGGTTTATGAGCAGTACTTC.

The genes are TRBV5-4 and TRBJ2-1, with D unclear. In germline, CDR1 is SGHNT, CDR2 YYREEE (reference sequence). The CDR3 totals 10 residues. V was trimmed by 10 bases and J by 11 bases, leaving 13 bases between them. The CDR3 loop is CAFTARKQFF. Written as DNA, the CDR3 is TGTGCCTTCACCGCCCGGAAGCAGTTCTTC.

The chain is built from TRBV4-3 and TRBJ2-7; D gene ambiguous. Per germline, CDR1 LGHNA and CDR2 YSLEER. V was trimmed by 4 bases and J by 0 bases, leaving 13 bases between them. This CDR3 has 15 residues. The CDR3, as DNA: TGCGCCAGCAGCCTGAATTCAGGCAGCTCCTACGAGCAGTACTTC. This translates into CASSLNSGSSYEQYF.

The table lists this clone with a few counts. This sequence joins TRBV7-9 and TRBJ1-2; 7 positions match TRBD1. Germline loops: CDR1 SEHNR, CDR2 FQNEAQ (reference sequence). This CDR3 comprises 14 residues. The V gene end was trimmed by 4 bases and the J gene end by 5 bases; junction bases not matched to a gene: 7. The CDR3 bases are TGTGCCAGCAGCTCCGGACAGGAGTGGTATGGCTACACCTTC. As protein: CASSSGQEWYGYTF.

The chain uses TRBV5-6 and TRBJ2-5; no reliable D call. The germline CDR1 and CDR2 sequences are SGHDT and YYEEEE. The CDR3 loop spans 15 amino acids. Trimming left V 4 bases short and J 1 base short, with 14 bases between. The CDR3 nucleotides read TGTGCCAGCAGCAGTCAAGCAGCATTCCAAGAGACCCAGTACTTC. Amino acids: CASSSQAAFQETQYF.

The chain is built from TRBV6-5 and TRBJ1-5; D remains ambiguous. Per the germline V gene, CDR1 is MNHEY and CDR2 is SVGAGI. V lost 0 bases to trimming and J lost 3 bases, with 9 bases between them. The CDR3 contains 15 residues. CDR3 amino acids: CASSYSGGSNQPQHF. For the CDR3, the DNA is TGTGCCAGCAGTTACTCGGGAGGATCCAATCAGCCCCAGCATTTT.

The V and J genes are TRBV6-6 and TRBJ1-2; no clear D. Trimming shortened V by 2 bases and J by 7 bases, and 17 bases separated the two germline ends. The CDR3 has 15 residues. Germline CDR1 and CDR2: MNHNY and SVGAGI (reference sequence). CDR3 sequence (DNA): TGTGCCAGCAGTTACGTTGAAGGCGGATCGGGTGGCTACACCTTC. This encodes CASSYVEGGSGGYTF.

This chain links TRBV6-5 with TRBJ2-7; TRBD1 agrees at 10 bases. J was trimmed by 4 bases and V by 2 bases; bases with no gene match: 5. CDR1 is MNHEY, CDR2 SVGAGI, per germline. This CDR3 contains 15 residues. CDR3 loop: CASSYQTGGGYEQYF. In DNA, the CDR3 is TGTGCCAGCAGTTACCAGACAGGGGGCGGATACGAGCAGTACTTC.

The gene calls are TRBV21-1 and TRBJ1-2. TRBV21-1 is recorded as a pseudogene. The CDR3 loop spans 15 amino acids. CDR3 region: CASLNRDGSNYGYTF. As DNA, the CDR3 is TGTGCCAGCTTGAACCGGGACGGAAGTAACTATGGCTACACCTTC.

This rearrangement joins TRBV6-5 to TRBJ2-1; 8 nucleotides match TRBD2. Losses at the gene ends were 7 bases for V and 6 bases for J; bases not matched to a gene: 8. This CDR3 has 14 residues. Germline values: CDR1 MNHEY, CDR2 SVGAGI. The DNA for the CDR3 is TGTGCCAGCATTAAACTAGCGGCGGTCAATGAGCAGTTCTTC. Translated, it gives CASIKLAAVNEQFF.

The chain is built from TRBV28 and TRBJ2-7, with 9 bases aligning to TRBD2. The V and J ends lost 5 bases and 2 bases, in that order; junction bases with no gene match: 22. This CDR3 has 20 amino acids. Germline values: CDR1 MDHEN, CDR2 SYDVKM. The CDR3 spells CASSPNLVGLAGNYAYEQYF. The CDR3 DNA reads as TGTGCCAGCAGTCCTAATCTCGTCGGGCTAGCGGGAAATTACGCCTACGAGCAGTACTTC.

The J gene is TRBJ2-1, the V gene TRBV7-3; TRBD1 matches 8 bases. Unmatched junction bases numbered 7, after V lost 5 bases and J lost 7 bases. The germline CDR1 and CDR2 sequences are SGHTA and FQGTGA. CDR3 length equals 14 residues. This CDR3 is CASSPGQGVNEQFF. CDR3 bases: TGTGCCAGCAGCCCCGGACAGGGTGTGAATGAGCAGTTCTTC.

The chain is built from TRBV19 and TRBJ1-5; no firm D call. This CDR3 is built from 14 residues. Germline CDR1 reads LNHDA; CDR2 reads SQIVND (reference sequence). V lost 5 bases and J lost 3, with 11 bases in between. The CDR3 coding sequence is TGTGCCAGTAGTTGGCAGAACCCCAATCAGCCCCAGCATTTT. Translating gives CASSWQNPNQPQHF.

There are a few counts of this clone. V is TRBV7-9 and J is TRBJ1-1; 8 positions match TRBD1. Germline V gene data show CDR1 as SEHNR and CDR2 as FQNEAQ (reference sequence). The CDR3 sequence is 15 residues long. Trimming took 5 bases from V and 3 from J; bases not matched to a gene: 8. The DNA of the CDR3 is TGTGCCAGCAGCCTCTCCCAGGGGGCTGACACTGAAGCTTTCTTT. Its translation: CASSLSQGADTEAFF.

The chain carries TRBV2 and TRBJ2-1; D gene unclear. Germline loops: CDR1 SNHLY, CDR2 FYNNEI. V gave up 7 bases and J gave up 6 bases, with 16 bases separating them. This CDR3 is built from 14 residues. In DNA form, the CDR3 reads TGTGCCAGCACCCGACCGGTCCGGGCCAATGAGCAGTTCTTC. Translation: CASTRPVRANEQFF. Complete variable domain (other parts from reference TRBV2 and TRBJ2-1): EPEVTQTPSHQVTQMGQEVILRCVPISNHLYFYWYRQILGQKVEFLVSFYNNEISEKSEIFDDQFSVERPDGSNFTLKIRSTKLEDSAMYFCASTRPVRANEQFFGPGTRLTVL.

Worth noting for this clone: Other DNA sequences in the same sample also yield this CDR3. The rearrangement links TRBV6-5 to TRBJ1-1, with D unclear. The germline V gene encodes CDR1 MNHEY and CDR2 SVGAGI. V was cut by 0 bases and J by 0 bases, with 2 bases left in between. The CDR3 runs 13 residues. CDR3 DNA: TGTGCCAGCAGTTACTCTGTGAACACTGAAGCTTTCTTT. It specifies CASSYSVNTEAFF.

The rearrangement links TRBV4-3 to TRBJ2-2, with TRBD2 matching 9 bases. Germline V gene data show CDR1 as LGHNA and CDR2 as YSLEER. There are 16 residues in the CDR3. J gave up 7 bases and V 0 bases, and 6 bases lay outside the gene matches. As DNA, the CDR3 is TGCGCCAGCAGCCAAGATTCCAGCGGGAGGTTCGGGGAGCTGTTTTTT. Residues: CASSQDSSGRFGELFF.

V usage is TRBV27 and J usage is TRBJ2-2; D not resolved. CDR3 length: 15 amino acids. Trimming took off 3 bases at V and 1 base at J, with 9 bases between the two ends. From germline, CDR1 is MNHEY and CDR2 SMNVEV (reference sequence). The CDR3 sequence: CASSFSVKNTGELFF. The CDR3, as DNA: TGTGCCAGCAGTTTCTCCGTGAAGAACACCGGGGAGCTGTTTTTT.

The chain employs TRBV27 and TRBJ2-7; 8 nucleotides line up with TRBD1. The length of the CDR3 is 15 residues. Per germline, CDR1 MNHEY and CDR2 SMNVEV (reference sequence). Trimming at V came to 4 bases and at J to 4 bases, leaving 9 bases not matched to a gene. CDR3 coding DNA: TGTGCCAGCAGTTGGTTCCAGGGGGCCGGTTACGAGCAGTACTTC. Translated, it gives CASSWFQGAGYEQYF.

The chain couples TRBV5-6 to TRBJ2-2, with D possibly called TRBD1 or TRBD2 (5 bases each). The length of the CDR3 is 17 residues. The germline V gene has CDR1 SGHDT and CDR2 YYEEEE. The V and J ends lost 5 bases and 7 bases respectively, with 24 bases between them. CDR3: CASSFLTGTLLYGELFF. As DNA, the CDR3 is TGTGCCAGCAGTTTTCTGACCGGGACCCTACTATACGGGGAGCTGTTTTTT.

This clone was seen a few times. The chain combines TRBV27 with TRBJ1-5; no clear D gene. V was pared by 7 bases and J by 3 bases, with 7 bases between. CDR1 and CDR2 from the germline V gene are MNHEY and SMNVEV (reference sequence). This CDR3 is 12 amino acids long. CDR3 loop: CASKKYNQPQHF. The CDR3 coding sequence is TGTGCCAGCAAAAAGTACAATCAGCCCCAGCATTTT.